This entry describes one T cell receptor (beta chain). The antigen is not known. Trimming shortened V by 0 bases and J by 6 bases, and 19 bases separated the two germline ends. The CDR3 is 16 amino acids. Germline CDR1 and CDR2: SGDLS and YYNGEE. This record comes from a study of cytomegalovirus exposure and HLA in healthy donors. Sequenced by immunoSEQ multiplex PCR; TCRdb stores in-frame clones only, minus some. The sample records about 82,000 clones, around 95% being singletons. Study outcomes and limitations: Cytomegalovirus status, reportedly, was diagnosed with high specificity and sensitivity by the classifier. Most TCR sequences were seen very rarely across donors, but some public TCRs occurred in many. Cytomegalovirus-associated status was assigned to 164 TCR beta chains.

The V call is TRBV9, the J call TRBJ2-7, with D perhaps TRBD2 (7 bases). Material: PBMCs. This receptor was taken from a woman aged 18-29 years in good health and CMV-seronegative. In nucleotides, the CDR3 is TGTGCCAGCAGCGTAGATCACCTCCGGGGGGCTAGCGAGCAGTACTTC. This sequence encodes CASSVDHLRGASEQYF.